This T cell receptor (beta chain) was sequenced during a study of T cells in Graves' hyperthyroidism and ophthalmopathy (dated by TCRdb to about 2019). Regarding the research as a whole: Peripheral blood samples were taken at the time of initial diagnosis, prior to any treatment. TCR V-J signatures able to tell the groups apart were searched for in a discovery cohort of some 100 patients, of whom more than 40 had Graves' ophthalmopathy and around 57 had stable Graves' hyperthyroidism. Whether ophthalmopathy could be predicted prospectively was tested in an independent validation cohort made up of approximately 19 hyperthyroidism patients plus 17 patients who later progressed to ophthalmopathy. The 95 to 100 discovery patients were divided at random into training and test sets in a 7:3 ratio. Thyroid tissue and blood T-cell repertoires from about six Graves' hyperthyroidism patients were also compared in the study. After blood sampling, hyperthyroidism patients were treated with methimazole at a starting dose of 30 mg daily, and ophthalmopathy patients were treated with high-dose intravenous methylprednisolone. The paper describes TCR Vbeta CDR3 sequencing of 135 peripheral blood samples, made up of fewer than 50 ophthalmopathy patients, roughly 75 hyperthyroidism patients and around 17 progressor patients. The full study reports these points: Sample size was not statistically predetermined, and blinding of investigators to group allocation was not performed. In validation, the model predicted progression to ophthalmopathy with approximately 71% sensitivity and 72% to 85% specificity, a median of 6.5 months before onset. Most expanded thyroid clonotypes (frequency above 0.001) were also detected in blood, a finding suggesting that blood repertoires may reflect thyroid immune responses. A 13 V-J signature model separated ophthalmopathy from stable hyperthyroidism, with roughly 88% sensitivity and 81.08% specificity in cross-validation and 80%/75% in testing.

The TCR beta CDR3 regions were amplified from the RNA transcripts. The first round of RT-PCR for the TCR CDR3 was performed with the HTBI primer set and the Qiagen OneStep RT-PCR kit. A second multiplex PCR round built the libraries, followed by size selection and purification. The libraries were sequenced on an Illumina HiSeq2000 using paired-end 100 bp reads. Per the authors' processing: SOAPnuke was used to process the raw data, with reads discarded if the reads contained adapters or uncalled bases, had a mean Phred below 15, or lacked an exact constant-primer or identifier match. High-quality paired reads were merged with COPE v1.2.5, and unique nucleotide sequences were defined as clonotypes. Clonotypes were aligned to IMGT TRBV, TRBD and TRBJ reference segments using MiTCR v1.1. Analysis was restricted to V-J combinations with a frequency above 0.0001, which covered roughly 99% of repertoires. The TCS score was defined as F50 (clonal expansion) divided by E x V (chaos), with BLOSUM62-based TCRdist calculated between CDR3 peptides within each V-J. Welch's t-statistics and random forest reduced 450 to 600 V-J features to 13, which were used in a naive Bayes classifier (R e1071). TCRdb passed the public sequencing reads through fastp at Q25 and MiXCR, retaining productive beta sequences. Each CDR3 protein appears once, grouped with its most common genes and DNA. TCRdb's processing, not the authors' own work, is the source of the V and J calls. This sample has approximately 300,000 distinct CDR3 sequences in its table, and roughly 19% of those were observed once. The ten largest clones take up roughly 40% of the sample.

CDR1 and CDR2 are read off the germline V gene as MNHNS and SASEGT. Spanning cysteine to phenylalanine, the CDR3 consists of 15 amino acids. Only the CDR3 portion is preserved as DNA: 45 bases, with reading frame beginning at the first base. V is cut by 6 bases and J by 0 bases, and the space between the germline ends is 11 bases. This clonotype appeared a few times. Its antigen is still unknown. No base qualities exist here, and no much larger clone lies one base off it. In the ophthalmopathy patients, disease was moderately to severely active, with a Clinical Activity Score of 3 or more, a NOSPECS grade of 4 or more, and a duration of less than 3 months. Patients with uncontrolled infections, other autoimmune diseases, pregnancy or lactation were excluded. Diagnoses were based on clinical symptoms, serum thyroxine and TRAb, thyroid ultrasound and orbital computed tomography. PBMCs were isolated from about 9.2 ml of fresh peripheral blood by Ficoll-Paque density gradient centrifugation. Total RNA was extracted using Trizol reagent, and RNA quality was assessed on an Agilent 2100 Bioanalyzer.

The sample comprised blood. The clonotype was recovered from a man aged 45-65 years with Graves' ophthalmopathy. In this chain, TRBV6-1 is recombined with TRBJ2-2, with the D gene not confidently named. The CDR3 is CASRGVSTNTGELFF. The DNA is TGTGCCAGCAGGGGCGTCTCAACGAACACCGGGGAGCTGTTTTTT.